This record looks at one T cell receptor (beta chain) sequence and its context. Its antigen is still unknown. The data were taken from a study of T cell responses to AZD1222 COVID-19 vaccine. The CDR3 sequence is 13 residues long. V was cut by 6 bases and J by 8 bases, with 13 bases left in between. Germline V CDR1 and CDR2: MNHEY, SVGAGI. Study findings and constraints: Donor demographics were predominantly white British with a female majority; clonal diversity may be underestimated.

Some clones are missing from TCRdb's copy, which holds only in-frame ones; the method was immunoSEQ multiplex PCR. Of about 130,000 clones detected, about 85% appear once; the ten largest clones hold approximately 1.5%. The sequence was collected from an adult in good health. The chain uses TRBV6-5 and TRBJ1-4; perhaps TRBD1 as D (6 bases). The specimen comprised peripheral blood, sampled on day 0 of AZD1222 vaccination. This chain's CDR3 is CASRRNRVEKLFF. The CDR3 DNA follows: TGTGCCAGCAGAAGGAACAGGGTGGAAAAACTGTTTTTT.